A selection of T cell receptor beta chains follows, all from one sample in a study of blood T cell repertoires in COVID-19. Clones were sequenced by immunoSEQ multiplex PCR, and TCRdb holds only the in-frame ones, with some missing. The data contain roughly 120,000 clones, 55% to 75% of them singletons. The sample consisted of peripheral blood. The receptors were gathered from a human donor with acute or convalescent COVID-19. The donor label of this sample is uncertain. Both conserved end residues are part of each CDR3. A D gene is named only where the DNA matches it firmly. Size is omitted from some rows. Given values are once, few, many or a class for expanded clones.

v_call	j_call	d_call	clone_size	cdr3_nt	cdr3_aa
TRBV7-2	TRBJ2-7	TRBD2	.	TGTGCCAGCAGCCTGGGACTAGCTTACGAGCAGTACTTC	CASSLGLAYEQYF
TRBV6-5	TRBJ2-2	.	.	TGTGCCAGCGAAAAACAGGGGAGGACCGGGGAGCTGTTTTTT	CASEKQGRTGELFF
TRBV19	TRBJ1-6	TRBD1	.	TGTGCCAGTCGGCGGCAGGGGGCCGATAATTCACCCCTCCACTTT	CASRRQGADNSPLHF
TRBV2	TRBJ1-6	.	.	TGTGCCAGCAGTGAAGGGGGACTGATTAATTCACCCCTCCACTTT	CASSEGGLINSPLHF
TRBV7-9	TRBJ1-1	.	few	TGTGCCAGCAGCCCGTCCCGGGTCAACACTGAAGCTTTCTTT	CASSPSRVNTEAFF
TRBV2	TRBJ2-1	TRBD1	.	TGTGCCAGCACTGCCTGGGACAGGGGGAACAATGAGCAGTTCTTC	CASTAWDRGNNEQFF
TRBV2	TRBJ1-1	TRBD1	.	TGTGCCAGCAGGCTGAGGGGGCGCACTGAAGCTTTCTTT	CASRLRGRTEAFF
TRBV11-3	TRBJ2-3	TRBD2	many	TGTGCCAGCAGCTTGGGGGGGACAGATACGCAGTATTTT	CASSLGGTDTQYF
TRBV9	TRBJ2-3	TRBD2	.	TGTGCCAGCAGCCCCCGCCTAGCGGGGGGGCCGACGCAGTATTTT	CASSPRLAGGPTQYF
TRBV29-1	TRBJ1-4	.	.	TGCAGCGTTGCTTGGGGAGGTGAAAAACTGTTTTTT	CSVAWGGEKLFF
TRBV7-9	TRBJ1-4	.	few	TGTGCCAGCAGCTTAGGGCCAGGGGAAGGAAAACTGTTTTTT	CASSLGPGEGKLFF
TRBV12-3/TRBV12-4	TRBJ1-4	.	.	TGTACCCGCGGCGCAACTAATGAAAAACTGTTTTTT	CTRGATNEKLFF
TRBV29-1	TRBJ2-1	TRBD1	.	TGCAGCGTTGATAGGTGGACAGGGGCCTCCTACAATGAGCAGTTCTTC	CSVDRWTGASYNEQFF
TRBV6-1	TRBJ2-7	.	many	TGTGCCAGCAGTGAACTGGGCTTTTCCTCCTACGAGCAGTACTTC	CASSELGFSSYEQYF
TRBV10-1	TRBJ1-1	.	.	TGCGCCAGCAGTGACTACCCACGGGGAGGGAACACTGAAGCTTTCTTT	CASSDYPRGGNTEAFF